One T cell receptor beta chain is described in this entry. Per the original methods: Estimation of nucleated cell counts was performed using reference gene primer amplification. The data were produced by immunoSEQ multiplex PCR, yet TCRdb's version contains in-frame clones alone and is incomplete. V and J calls and clone size are those listed in that table; D and trimming were worked out from the DNA. The sample carries just under 100,000 clones, more than 70% recorded once. Unmatched junction bases numbered 17, after V lost 2 bases and J lost 3 bases. CDR3 length: 19 residues. CDR1 and CDR2 from the germline V gene are SGHRS and YFSETQ. These data come from a study of blood T cell repertoires in COVID-19. Study context: Collection of acute and convalescent COVID-19 samples took place in the United States, Italy and Spain. Nucleic acid was either cDNA or gDNA, and it came from T cells, B-cell-depleted T cells, or PBMCs.

This sequence joins TRBV5-1 and TRBJ1-2; 9 nucleotides line up with TRBD1. This receptor was taken from a woman aged 60-75 years in a cohort sampled during active or convalescent COVID-19. Specimen: peripheral blood. The CDR3 loop is CASSFRMGQGISEDYGYTF. CDR3 DNA sequence: TGCGCCAGCAGCTTCCGAATGGGACAGGGTATAAGTGAGGACTATGGCTACACCTTC.